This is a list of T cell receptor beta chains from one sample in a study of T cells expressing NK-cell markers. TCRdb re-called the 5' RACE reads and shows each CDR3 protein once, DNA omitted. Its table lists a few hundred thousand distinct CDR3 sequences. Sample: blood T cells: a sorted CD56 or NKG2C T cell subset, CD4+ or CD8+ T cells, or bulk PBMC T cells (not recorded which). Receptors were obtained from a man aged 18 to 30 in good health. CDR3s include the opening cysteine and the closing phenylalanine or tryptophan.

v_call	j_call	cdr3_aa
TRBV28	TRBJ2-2	CASSQRGWDTGELFF
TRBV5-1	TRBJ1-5	CASSLAGSLNQPQHF
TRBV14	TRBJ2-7	CASSQDQHFSYEQYF
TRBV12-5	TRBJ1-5	CASGFNPPGRSNQPQHF
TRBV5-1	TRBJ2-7	CASSVERRSDEQYF
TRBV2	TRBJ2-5	CASSEAGISLETQYF
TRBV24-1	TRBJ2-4	CATSDLRGDATFF
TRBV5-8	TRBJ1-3	CASSLAGPGDSGNTIYF
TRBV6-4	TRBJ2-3	CASSDSWLAGPNSTDTQYF
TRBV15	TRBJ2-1	CATSAPRLAGVNEQFF
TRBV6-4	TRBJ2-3	CASSDLSGDTQYF
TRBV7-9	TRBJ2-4	CASSLVRVGKNIQYF
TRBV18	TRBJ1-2	CASSPRWGLLGGYTF
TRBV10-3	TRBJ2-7	CAISPFSAGGPSYEQYF
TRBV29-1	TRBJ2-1	CSVVLGGAYEQFF
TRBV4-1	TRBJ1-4	CASSQQLGLDEKLFF
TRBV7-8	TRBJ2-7	CASSLDNRHYEQYF
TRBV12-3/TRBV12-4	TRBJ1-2	CASNRGRDLGYTF
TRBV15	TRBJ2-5	CATKGPLQETQYF
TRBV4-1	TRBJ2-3	CASSQEGLPSTDTQYF
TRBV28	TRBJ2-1	CASSPPGPSSPYNEQFF
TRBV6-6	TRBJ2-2	CATSGSGTGELFF
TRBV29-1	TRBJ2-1	CSAKLEGSHEQFF
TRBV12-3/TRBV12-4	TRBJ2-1	CASSNPLLSGRNNEQFF
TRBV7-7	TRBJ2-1	CASSLSGTSNEQFF
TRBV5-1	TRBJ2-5	CASRETYAIQETQYF
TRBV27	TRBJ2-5	CASSLGAHETQYF
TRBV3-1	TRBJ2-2	CASSLLLHGVGELFF
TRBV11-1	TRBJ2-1	CASSLAASGRGFYNEQFF
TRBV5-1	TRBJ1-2	CASSFGTGVYGYTF
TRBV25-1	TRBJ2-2	CASSLGGSGRFDTGELFF
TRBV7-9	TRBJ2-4	CASSPLRATGAKNIQYF
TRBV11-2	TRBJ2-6	CASSLVGLAGIGANVLTF
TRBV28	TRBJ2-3	CASSWPPETLSTDTQYF
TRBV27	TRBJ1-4	CASTPRGGLNEKLFF
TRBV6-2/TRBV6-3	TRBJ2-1	CASSYGQGWNEQFF
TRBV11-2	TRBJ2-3	CASSFFPGFVTDTQYF
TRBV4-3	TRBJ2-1	CASSQDSGQGGHEQFF
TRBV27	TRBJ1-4	CASSPRDGPNEKLFF
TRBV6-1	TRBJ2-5	CASVDRGDQETQYF
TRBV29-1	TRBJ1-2	CSVEGSTGFYGYTF